The following is a T cell receptor (beta chain) sequence with its context. Its cognate antigen is unknown. The library came from three nested PCR rounds adapted from ARM-PCR protocols. MiXCR, run by TCRdb on the multiplex PCR reads, gives a single entry per CDR3 protein. The table shows about 110,000 distinct CDR3 sequences, with 84% occurring only once. This sample was included in a study of tumor and adjacent non-tumor tissue in lung cancer. Regarding the study as a whole: TCR diversity was significantly greater in tumor than normal lung tissue.

The CDR3 has 16 amino acids. V lost 3 bases and J lost 0, with 12 bases in between. This sample's RNA came from whole unsorted tissue. The chain is built from TRBV12-3 or TRBV12-4 and TRBJ1-3; no reliable D call. This TCR derives from an older man with non-small cell lung cancer. Sample: lung tumor tissue. CDR3 protein: CASSFSVPHSGNTIYF. CDR3 coding DNA: TGTGCCAGCAGTTTCTCTGTCCCTCACTCTGGAAACACCATATATTTT.